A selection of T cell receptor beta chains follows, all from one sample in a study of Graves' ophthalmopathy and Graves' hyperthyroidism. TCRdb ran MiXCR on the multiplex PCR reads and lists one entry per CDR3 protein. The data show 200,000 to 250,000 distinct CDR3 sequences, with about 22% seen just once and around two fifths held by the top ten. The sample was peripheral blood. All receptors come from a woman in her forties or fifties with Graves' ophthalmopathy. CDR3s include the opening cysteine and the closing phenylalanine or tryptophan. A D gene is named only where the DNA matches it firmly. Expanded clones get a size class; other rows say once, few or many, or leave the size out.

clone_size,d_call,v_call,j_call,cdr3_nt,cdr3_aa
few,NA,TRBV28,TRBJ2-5,TGTGCCAGCAGGCAACCGGGACATTTGGAGACCCAGTACTTC,CASRQPGHLETQYF
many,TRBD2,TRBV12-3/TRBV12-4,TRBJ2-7,TGTGCCAGCAGCGGTAGCGGGAGACTTTCCGAGCAGTACTTC,CASSGSGRLSEQYF
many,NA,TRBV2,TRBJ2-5,TGTGCCAGCAGGGACGACAGCCTCCAAGAGACCCAGTACTTC,CASRDDSLQETQYF
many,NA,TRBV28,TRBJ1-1,TGTGCCAGCCACGGGGACTCCTCCAACACTGAAGCTTTCTTT,CASHGDSSNTEAFF
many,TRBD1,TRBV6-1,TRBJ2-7,TGTGCCAGCAGGAAGGGACAGCAACCCTACGAGCAGTACTTC,CASRKGQQPYEQYF
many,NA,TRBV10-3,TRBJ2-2,TGTGCCACCAGGCGAGAGGGGGACCGGAACACCGGGGAGCTGTTTTTT,CATRREGDRNTGELFF
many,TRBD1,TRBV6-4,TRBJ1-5,TGTGCCAGCAGCCCAGGACAGGGAGGATCGGGCCATCAGCCCCAGCATTTT,CASSPGQGGSGHQPQHF
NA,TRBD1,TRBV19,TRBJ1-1,TGTGCCACCAACCCGGGACAGGGTTATCGGAACACTGAAGCTTTCTTT,CATNPGQGYRNTEAFF
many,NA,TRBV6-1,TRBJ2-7,TGTGCCAGCAGTGTCGGGACTCCTCTCTACGAGCAGTACTTC,CASSVGTPLYEQYF
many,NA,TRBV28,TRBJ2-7,TGTGCCAGCAGTTTTAACAGGGCCTACGAGCAGTACTTC,CASSFNRAYEQYF
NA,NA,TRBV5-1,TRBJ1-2,TGCGCCAGCAGCCCGGGGGCCCACCCGGGGGCGGGCGGCTACACCTTC,CASSPGAHPGAGGYTF
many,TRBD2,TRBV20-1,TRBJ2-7,TGCAGTGCCCCAGGACTAGCGGGAGGGCCTAGGGCCTACGAGCAGTACTTC,CSAPGLAGGPRAYEQYF
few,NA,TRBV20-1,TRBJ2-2,TGCAGTGCTAGAGTTAGCGAGAACACCGGGGAGCTGTTTTTT,CSARVSENTGELFF
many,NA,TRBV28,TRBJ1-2,TGTGCCAGCACCACCTCCGCCCAGCGCGACAGGAGGAAGGGCTACACCTTC,CASTTSAQRDRRKGYTF
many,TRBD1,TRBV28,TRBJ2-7,TGTGCCAGCAGTTCTGGGACAGGGGTCTTTGAGCAGTACTTC,CASSSGTGVFEQYF
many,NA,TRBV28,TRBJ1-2,TGTGCCTCCCAGCCGCCAGGGGCAAACTATGGCTACACCTTC,CASQPPGANYGYTF
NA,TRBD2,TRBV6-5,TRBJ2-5,TGTGCCAGCAGTTACGTTTCTAGCGGGGGAGGGGAGACCCAGTACTTC,CASSYVSSGGGETQYF
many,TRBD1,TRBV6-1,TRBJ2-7,TGTGCCAGCAGTAGGGACAGGGATAAGGGCGAGCAGTACTTC,CASSRDRDKGEQYF
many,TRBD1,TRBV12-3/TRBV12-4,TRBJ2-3,TGTGCCAGCAGTTTCGGGGACAGGGATACAGATACGCAGTATTTT,CASSFGDRDTDTQYF
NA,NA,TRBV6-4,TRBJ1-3,TGTGCCAGCAGTCCTCTTTATGGAGTTAGGGATAGCAGGAGCTCTGGAAACACCATATATTTT,CASSPLYGVRDSRSSGNTIYF
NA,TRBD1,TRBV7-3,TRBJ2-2,TGTGCCAGCAGCCCCCAGGGGGTCACCGGGGAGCTGTTTTTT,CASSPQGVTGELFF
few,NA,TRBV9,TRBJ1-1,TGTGCCAGCAATTGGGGGTGCGAGGGGAGAGCTTTCTTT,CASNWGCEGRAFF
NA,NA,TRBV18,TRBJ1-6,TGTGCCAGCTCACCAAAGACTTTCGGCGCTGGTAATTCACCCCTCCACTTT,CASSPKTFGAGNSPLHF
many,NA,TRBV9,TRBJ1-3,TGTGCCAGCAGCCTCGAACTACCACCCTCTGGAAACACCATATATTTT,CASSLELPPSGNTIYF
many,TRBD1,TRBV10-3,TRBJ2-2,TGTGCCATCAGCGGGGACAGTACTAACACCGGGGAGCTGTTTTTT,CAISGDSTNTGELFF